This T cell receptor (beta chain) came from a study of tissue T cells after allogeneic stem cell transplantation. The method was immunoSEQ multiplex PCR; TCRdb's version includes in-frame clones alone and lacks a portion of them. Of 26,000 or so clones in the sample, 91% were seen once. Study observations and caveats: Within patients, tissue anatomy strongly shaped TCR repertoire composition. Tissue-detected TCR repertoire was only partly captured by blood and spleen T cells. The patient cohort was small and clinically heterogeneous, with limited sampling depth.

V lost 2 bases and J lost 6, with 7 bases in between. The germline CDR1 and CDR2 sequences are MNHEY and SVGEGT. CDR3 length equals 13 residues. Remarks on this clone: Its target is not known.

The V call is TRBV6-2 or TRBV6-3, the J call TRBJ2-2, with D uncertain. This clonotype was sampled from a male donor older than 55 who later had graft-versus-host disease after an allogeneic stem cell transplant. The sample consisted of blood, taken before transplantation. CDR3 loop: CASSYREAGELFF. Written as DNA, the CDR3 is TGTGCCAGCAGTTACCGAGAGGCCGGGGAGCTGTTTTTT.